Each of the 27 T cell receptor beta chains below was sequenced from the same sample in a study of monozygotic twins with inflammatory bowel disease. Reanalyzing the 5' RACE reads, TCRdb keeps one entry per CDR3 protein, without DNA. The sample's table shows about 450,000 distinct CDR3 sequences. The source material was blood. Receptors originate from a human donor with ulcerative colitis or Crohn's disease, or a healthy co-twin of an affected twin (not recorded which).

The rearrangement uses TRBV18 and TRBJ1-1; no DNA is available, so the TRBD1 call from TCRdb remains unchecked. The CDR3 loop spans 15 amino acids. Germline-derived CDR1 and CDR2 are KGHSH and LQKENI. Here the CDR3 reads CASSSGQGTYTEAFF.

This chain connects TRBV18 to TRBJ2-7; TCRdb returns TRBD1, unconfirmable since there is no DNA. Germline values: CDR1 KGHSH, CDR2 LQKENI. The CDR3 consists of 14 residues. The CDR3 region is CASSLDRGWNEQYF.

The chain recombines TRBV20-1 with TRBJ2-3; TCRdb calls TRBD2, which cannot be checked without DNA. CDR1 is DFQATT, CDR2 SNEGSKA, per germline (reference sequence). The CDR3 is made up of 15 amino acids. CDR3 amino acids: CSARELAGGGDTQYF.

The V call is TRBV6-1, the J call TRBJ2-7; as DNA is missing, the TRBD1 call by TCRdb cannot be tested. The CDR3 loop spans 15 amino acids. CDR1 MNHNS and CDR2 SASEGT come from the germline V gene. The chain's CDR3 is CASSPVTGAPRKQYF.

This chain uses TRBV7-9 with TRBJ1-5; TCRdb proposes TRBD1, but this gene call is untestable without DNA. CDR3 size: 15 residues. The germline V gene has CDR1 SEHNR and CDR2 FQNEAQ (reference sequence). CDR3 residues: CASSPGGAGGQPQHF.

V is TRBV7-2 and J is TRBJ2-2; TCRdb's D call, TRBD1, is unchecked because there is no DNA. Per germline, CDR1 SGHTA and CDR2 FQGNSA. The CDR3 contains 15 residues. CDR3 loop: CASSLIRGDTGELFF.

The CDR3: CASSQIRGNYEQYF. The chain has TRBV6-1 and TRBJ2-7. Germline assignment: CDR1 MNHNS and CDR2 SASEGT. There are 14 residues in the CDR3.

CDR3 in amino acids: CSARPRGAVSYNEQFF. The chain links TRBV20-1 to TRBJ2-1; TCRdb's D gene call, TRBD2, goes unchecked for lack of DNA. The CDR3 is made up of 16 amino acids. Looked up from germline, CDR1 is DFQATT and CDR2 is SNEGSKA (reference sequence).

J is TRBJ2-3 and V is TRBV5-1; TCRdb reports TRBD2, a call that lacks DNA to check it against. The CDR3 is 14 residues long. Germline CDR1 SGHRS, CDR2 YFSETQ. CDR3: CASSPDYPTDTQYF.

V is TRBV5-5 and J is TRBJ2-1; TCRdb designates TRBD1, a call that cannot be tested without DNA. The CDR3 is made up of 14 amino acids. Germline V gives CDR1 SGHKS, CDR2 YYEKEE (reference sequence). The CDR3 loop reads CASSSRTEYNEQFF.

This chain connects TRBV20-1 to TRBJ2-1; absent DNA, TCRdb's TRBD1 call cannot be checked. Looked up from germline, CDR1 is DFQATT and CDR2 is SNEGSKA (reference sequence). This CDR3 contains 12 residues. CDR3 sequence reads: CSARLPGNEQFF.

The CDR3 here is CASSQGWDYGYTF. The chain is built from TRBV4-2 and TRBJ1-2. The CDR3 length is 13 residues. Per the germline V gene, CDR1 is LGHNA and CDR2 is YNFKEQ.

The chain uses TRBV6-2 or TRBV6-3 and TRBJ2-4; as DNA is missing, the TRBD1 call by TCRdb cannot be tested. The CDR3 loop spans 16 amino acids. The germline V gene has CDR1 MNHEY and CDR2 SVGEGT. CDR3 amino acids: CASSYPHRVSKNIQYF.

V and J are TRBV20-1 and TRBJ2-5. The CDR3 has 11 amino acids. CDR1 DFQATT and CDR2 SNEGSKA come from the germline V gene (reference sequence). CDR3 in amino acids: CSAKAMETQYF.

The rearrangement uses TRBV24-1 and TRBJ2-2; TCRdb calls TRBD1, which cannot be checked without DNA. The germline gives CDR1 KGHDR, CDR2 SFDVKD. The CDR3 length is 16 residues. This chain's CDR3 is CATSDPTGASTGELFF.

This chain uses TRBV12-3 or TRBV12-4 with TRBJ2-1; with no DNA, the TCRdb D assignment of TRBD1 cannot be verified. This CDR3 is built from 12 residues. The CDR3 is CATTTGEVEQFF.

The J gene is TRBJ1-2, the V gene TRBV27. Germline CDR1 is MNHEY and CDR2 is SMNVEV (reference sequence). The CDR3 consists of 13 residues. CDR3: CASSLQGPEGYTF.

The V gene is TRBV20-1, the J gene TRBJ2-7; lacking DNA, the TRBD2 call made by TCRdb goes unchecked. The germline V gene has CDR1 DFQATT and CDR2 SNEGSKA (reference sequence). This CDR3 has 14 residues. The CDR3 is CSARPRDFPYEQYF.

The rearrangement joins TRBV7-6 to TRBJ2-7. CDR3 length equals 13 residues. Germline V lookup: CDR1 SGHVS, CDR2 FNYEAQ. CDR3 sequence reads: CASSLSGAPEQYF.

This CDR3 is CAISGQEETQYF. J is TRBJ2-5 and V is TRBV10-3; the D call of TRBD1 rests on TCRdb alone, since no DNA is present to check it. In germline, CDR1 is ENHRY, CDR2 SYGVKD. The CDR3 is made up of 12 amino acids.

The chain employs TRBV14 and TRBJ2-1; absent DNA, TCRdb's TRBD2 call cannot be checked. CDR1 SGHDN and CDR2 FVKESK come from the germline V gene. The CDR3 has 16 amino acids. CDR3 loop: CTSSQILAGDNNEQFF.

The V call is TRBV24-1, the J call TRBJ2-1; checking the TCRdb D call of TRBD2 is not possible without DNA. Germline CDR1 and CDR2: KGHDR and SFDVKD. There are 17 residues in the CDR3. CDR3 residues: CATSGRGTPPWDNEQFF.

The genes are TRBV6-2 or TRBV6-3 and TRBJ2-1; TCRdb reports TRBD1, a call that lacks DNA to check it against. CDR3 size: 16 residues. The germline CDR1 and CDR2 sequences are MNHEY and SVGEGT. This chain's CDR3 is CASSRAGQGARNEQFF.

This sequence joins TRBV7-9 and TRBJ2-2; without DNA, the TCRdb call of TRBD1 cannot be checked. This CDR3 region has 16 residues. The germline V gene has CDR1 SEHNR and CDR2 FQNEAQ (reference sequence). The CDR3 spells CASSFVRTPNTGELFF.

The chain has TRBV18 and TRBJ1-2. CDR1 and CDR2 from the germline V gene are KGHSH and LQKENI. This CDR3 is 18 amino acids long. The CDR3 is CASSTLGRSEGSNYGYTF.

The chain employs TRBV12-3 or TRBV12-4 and TRBJ2-3; TCRdb calls TRBD2, which cannot be checked without DNA. The CDR3 is made up of 17 amino acids. The CDR3 sequence is CASSSRSTSGGWDTQYF.

The chain has TRBV29-1 and TRBJ2-1. The CDR3 covers 11 residues. The germline V gene has CDR1 SQVTM and CDR2 ANQGSEA. The CDR3 loop reads CSVDRYNEQFF.